This T cell receptor (beta chain) was captured in a study of early T cells in non-severe SARS-CoV-2 infection. Turning to the study itself: Sequencing was performed on bulk RNA from unsorted whole blood, leaving chains unpaired.

This clonotype showed up just a few times. Germline values: CDR1 SGHNT, CDR2 YYREEE (reference sequence). V trimming: 4 bases; J trimming: 9 bases; junction bases outside the gene matches: 13. CDR3 length equals 15 residues. TCRdb ran MiXCR on the 5' RACE reads and lists one entry per CDR3 protein. The table has approximately 66,000 distinct CDR3 sequences, roughly 13% seen once. Sequencing was carried out using whole blood. The receptor comes from an adult who was a healthcare worker with PCR-confirmed SARS-CoV-2 infection or an uninfected control (not recorded which). The J gene is TRBJ1-3, the V gene TRBV5-4; 7 nucleotides match TRBD1. The CDR3 sequence: CASSNHRGLRGTIYF. CDR3 bases: TGTGCCAGCAGCAACCACAGGGGTTTGAGAGGCACCATATATTTT.